This TCR beta chain was profiled in a study of blood T cell repertoires in COVID-19. Study summary: Samples representing acute and convalescent COVID-19 were sourced from the United States, Italy and Spain. The cDNA or gDNA used as material had been derived from T cells, B-cell-depleted T cells, or PBMCs.

In the original processing: By means of reference gene primer amplification, nucleated cell counts were estimated. Clones were sequenced by immunoSEQ multiplex PCR, and TCRdb holds only the in-frame ones, with some missing. V, J and clone size reflect that table, while D and trimming were determined from the DNA. This table has about 87,000 clones, less than 80% appearing once. The CDR3 spans 17 residues. Looked up from germline, CDR1 is LGHNA and CDR2 is YSLEER. Trimming removed 2 bases from V and 2 bases from J; junction bases left unmatched: 10. The V call is TRBV4-3, the J call TRBJ2-7, with TRBD2 identical over 9 bases. The sample consisted of peripheral blood. The receptor comes from a woman aged 45-65 years with acute or convalescent COVID-19. The chain's CDR3 is CASSQRLSPSGAYEQYF. As DNA, the CDR3 is TGCGCCAGCAGCCAACGGCTGTCTCCTAGCGGGGCCTACGAGCAGTACTTC.